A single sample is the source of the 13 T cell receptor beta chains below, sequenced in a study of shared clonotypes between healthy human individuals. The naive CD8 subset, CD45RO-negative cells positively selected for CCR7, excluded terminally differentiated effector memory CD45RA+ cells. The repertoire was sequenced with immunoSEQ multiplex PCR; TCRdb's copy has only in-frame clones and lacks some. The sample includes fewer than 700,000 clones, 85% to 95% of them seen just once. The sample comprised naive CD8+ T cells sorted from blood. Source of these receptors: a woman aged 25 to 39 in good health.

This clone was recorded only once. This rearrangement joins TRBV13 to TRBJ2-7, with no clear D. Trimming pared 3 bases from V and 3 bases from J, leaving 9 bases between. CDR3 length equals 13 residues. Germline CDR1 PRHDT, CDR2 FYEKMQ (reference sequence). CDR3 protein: CASSFSRLYEQYF. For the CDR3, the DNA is TGTGCCAGCAGCTTTAGCAGGCTCTACGAGCAGTACTTC.

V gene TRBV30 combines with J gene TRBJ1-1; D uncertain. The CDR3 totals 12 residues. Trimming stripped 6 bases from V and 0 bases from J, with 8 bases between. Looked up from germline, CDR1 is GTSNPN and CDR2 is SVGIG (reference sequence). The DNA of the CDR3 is TGTGCCTGCCAGGCAGTGAACACTGAAGCTTTCTTT. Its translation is CACQAVNTEAFF.

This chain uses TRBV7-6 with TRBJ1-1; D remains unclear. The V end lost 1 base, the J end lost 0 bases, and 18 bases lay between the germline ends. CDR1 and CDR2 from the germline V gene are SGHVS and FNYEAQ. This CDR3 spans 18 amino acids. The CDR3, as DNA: TGTGCCAGCAGCTTAGGGCCCAGACTTGGGCGGGTGAACACTGAAGCTTTCTTT. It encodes CASSLGPRLGRVNTEAFF.

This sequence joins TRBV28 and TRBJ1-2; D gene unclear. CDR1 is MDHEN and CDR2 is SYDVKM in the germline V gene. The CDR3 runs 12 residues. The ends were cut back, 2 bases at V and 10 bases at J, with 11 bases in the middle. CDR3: CASSLIRLPYTF. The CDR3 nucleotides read TGTGCCAGCAGTTTAATCCGCTTACCCTACACCTTC.

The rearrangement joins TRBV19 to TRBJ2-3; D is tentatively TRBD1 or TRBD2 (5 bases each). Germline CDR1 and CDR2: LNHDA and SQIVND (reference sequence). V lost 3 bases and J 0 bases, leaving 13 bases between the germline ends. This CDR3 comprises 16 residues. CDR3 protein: CASSILGTASTDTQYF. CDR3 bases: TGTGCCAGTAGTATTCTGGGGACGGCGAGCACAGATACGCAGTATTTT.

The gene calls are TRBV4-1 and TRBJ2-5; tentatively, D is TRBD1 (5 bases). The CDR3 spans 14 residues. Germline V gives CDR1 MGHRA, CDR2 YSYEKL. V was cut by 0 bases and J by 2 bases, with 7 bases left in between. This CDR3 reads CASSQDRAQETQYF. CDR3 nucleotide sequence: TGCGCCAGCAGCCAAGACAGGGCACAAGAGACCCAGTACTTC.

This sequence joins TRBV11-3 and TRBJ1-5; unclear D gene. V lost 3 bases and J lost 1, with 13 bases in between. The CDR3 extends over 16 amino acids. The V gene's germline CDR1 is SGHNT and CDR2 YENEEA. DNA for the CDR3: TGTGCCAGCAGCTTTCGTTACGGGAAGAGCAATCAGCCCCAGCATTTT. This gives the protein CASSFRYGKSNQPQHF.

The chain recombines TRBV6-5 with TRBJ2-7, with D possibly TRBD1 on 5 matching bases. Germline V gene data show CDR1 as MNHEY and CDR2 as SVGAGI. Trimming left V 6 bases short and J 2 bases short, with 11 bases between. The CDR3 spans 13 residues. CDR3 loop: CASSWGLAYEQYF. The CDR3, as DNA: TGTGCCAGCAGCTGGGGCCTTGCCTACGAGCAGTACTTC.

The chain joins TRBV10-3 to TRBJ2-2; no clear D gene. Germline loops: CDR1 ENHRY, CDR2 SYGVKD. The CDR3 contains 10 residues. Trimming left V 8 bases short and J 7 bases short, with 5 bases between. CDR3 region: CAIGGGELFF. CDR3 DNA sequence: TGTGCCATCGGCGGCGGGGAGCTGTTTTTT.

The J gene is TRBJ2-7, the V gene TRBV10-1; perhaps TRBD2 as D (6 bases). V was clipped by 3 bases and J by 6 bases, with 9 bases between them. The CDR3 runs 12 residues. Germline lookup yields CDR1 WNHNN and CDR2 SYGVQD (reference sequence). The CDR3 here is CASSDGGAEQYF. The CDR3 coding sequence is TGCGCCAGCAGTGACGGAGGGGCCGAGCAGTACTTC.

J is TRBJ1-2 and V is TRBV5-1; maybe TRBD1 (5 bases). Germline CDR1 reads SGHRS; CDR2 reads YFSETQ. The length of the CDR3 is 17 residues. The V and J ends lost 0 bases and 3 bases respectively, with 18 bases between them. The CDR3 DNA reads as TGCGCCAGCAGCTTGGAGGGACTAGGCGCGATGGACTATGGCTACACCTTC. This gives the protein CASSLEGLGAMDYGYTF.

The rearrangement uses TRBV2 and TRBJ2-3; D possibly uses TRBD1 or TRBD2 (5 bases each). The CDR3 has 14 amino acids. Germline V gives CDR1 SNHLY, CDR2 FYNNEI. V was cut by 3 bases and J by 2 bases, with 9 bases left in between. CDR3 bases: TGTGCCAGCAGTGACCGGGACCCCACAGATACGCAGTATTTT. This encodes CASSDRDPTDTQYF. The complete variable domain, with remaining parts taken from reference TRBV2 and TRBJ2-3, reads EPEVTQTPSHQVTQMGQEVILRCVPISNHLYFYWYRQILGQKVEFLVSFYNNEISEKSEIFDDQFSVERPDGSNFTLKIRSTKLEDSAMYFCASSDRDPTDTQYFGPGTRLTVL.

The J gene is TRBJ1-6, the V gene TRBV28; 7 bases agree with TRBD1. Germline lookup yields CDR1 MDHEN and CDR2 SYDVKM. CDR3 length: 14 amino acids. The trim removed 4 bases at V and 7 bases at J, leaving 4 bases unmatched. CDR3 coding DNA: TGTGCCAGCAGTTGGACAGGCTCGAATTCACCCCTCCACTTT. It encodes CASSWTGSNSPLHF.